This T cell receptor (beta chain) was profiled in a study of blood T cell repertoires in COVID-19. Study as a whole: COVID-19 samples from acute and convalescent phases originated in the United States, Italy and Spain.

Germline V gene lookup returns CDR1 LGHDT and CDR2 YNNKEL (reference sequence). The CDR3 is made up of 14 amino acids. Trimming pared 4 bases from V and 1 base from J, leaving 9 bases between. Authors' analysis steps: Reference gene primer amplification yielded estimated nucleated cell counts. Sequenced by immunoSEQ multiplex PCR; TCRdb stores in-frame clones only, minus some. Clone size and the V and J calls come from that table; the DNA yielded D and trimming. The table has hundreds of thousands of clones, 75% to 90% seen once. Resolution of symptoms, clearance, or two negative PCRs was present in recovered Cohort 3 donors.

The origin of this receptor is a woman aged 18-29 years who had recovered from COVID-19. V is TRBV3-1 (or the pseudogene TRBV3-2) and J is TRBJ2-3; D is perhaps TRBD1 (6 bases). The specimen was PBMCs or T cells enriched from blood (not recorded which). In DNA, the CDR3 is TGTGCCAGCAGCCTCCGACAGGGCACAGATACGCAGTATTTT. Translated: CASSLRQGTDTQYF.